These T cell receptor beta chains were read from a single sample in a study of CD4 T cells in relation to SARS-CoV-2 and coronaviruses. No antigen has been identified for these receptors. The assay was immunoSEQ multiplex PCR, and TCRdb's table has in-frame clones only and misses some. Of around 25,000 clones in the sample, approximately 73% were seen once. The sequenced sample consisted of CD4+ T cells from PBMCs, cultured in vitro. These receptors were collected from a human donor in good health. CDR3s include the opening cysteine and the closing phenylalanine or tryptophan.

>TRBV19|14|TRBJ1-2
CASRIGGSSYGYTF
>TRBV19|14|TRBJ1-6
CASSIRTANSPLHF
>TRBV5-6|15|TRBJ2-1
CASSRRQGIVNEQFF
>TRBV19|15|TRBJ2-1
CASSPPGQGVNEQFF
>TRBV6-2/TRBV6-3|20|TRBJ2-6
CASSYSRTSGGANGANVLTF
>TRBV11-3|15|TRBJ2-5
CASSLGGALQETQYF
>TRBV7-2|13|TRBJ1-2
CASRFGTGYGYTF
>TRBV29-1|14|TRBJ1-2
CSVDIIGTGSGYTF
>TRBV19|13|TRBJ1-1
CASSGTVITEAFF
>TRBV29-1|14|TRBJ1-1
CSVLRDAGDTEAFF
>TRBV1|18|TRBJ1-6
CTSSQDQARDSYNSPLHF
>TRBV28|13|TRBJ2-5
CASSLPGTETQYF
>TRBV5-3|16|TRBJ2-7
CARRPRTSGGAEEQYF
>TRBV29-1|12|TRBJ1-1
CSLSVGDTEAFF
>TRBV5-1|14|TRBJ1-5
CASSLGDVPQPQHF
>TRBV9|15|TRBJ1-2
CASSGGQGAIAGYTF
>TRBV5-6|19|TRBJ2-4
CASSLWTGSNLLAKNIQYF
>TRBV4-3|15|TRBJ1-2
CASSHTQGVNYGYTF
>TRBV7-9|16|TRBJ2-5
CASSHIEAGGPKTQYF
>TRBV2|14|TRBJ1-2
CASSVSAEVYGYTF
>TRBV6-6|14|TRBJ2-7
CASRERGADPEQYF
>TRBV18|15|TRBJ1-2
CASSTEDRGAYGYTF
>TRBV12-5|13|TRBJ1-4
CASGSQGGEKLFF
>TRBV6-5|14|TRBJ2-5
CASSYLAGGETQYF
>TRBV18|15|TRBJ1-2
CASSTPDRQIYGYTF
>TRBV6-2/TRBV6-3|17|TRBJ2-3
CASSYSTTRRFTDTQYF
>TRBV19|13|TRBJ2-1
CASSPDRDREQFF
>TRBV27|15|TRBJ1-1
CASSLSGSGFTEAFF
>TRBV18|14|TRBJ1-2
CASSPQDGNYGYTF
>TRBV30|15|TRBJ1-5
CAWSVGGGSNQPQHF
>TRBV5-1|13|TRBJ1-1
CASSLSGADEAFF
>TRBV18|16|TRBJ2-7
CASSPVLGHSSYEQYF
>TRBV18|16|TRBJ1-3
CASSPRETGSGNTIYF
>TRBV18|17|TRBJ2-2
CASSTMGTGMNTGELFF
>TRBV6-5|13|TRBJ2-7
CASSVPYHDEQYF
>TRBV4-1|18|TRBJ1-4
CASSHPRMKGGRREKLFF
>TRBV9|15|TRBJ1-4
CASSIRQGSGEKLFF
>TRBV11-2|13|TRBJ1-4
CASEGNSNEKLFF
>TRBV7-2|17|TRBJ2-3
CASSTGLAGGLPDTQYF
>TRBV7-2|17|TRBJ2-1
CASSVNPAGFSYNEQFF
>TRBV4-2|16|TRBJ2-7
CASSQSSGGWHYEQYF
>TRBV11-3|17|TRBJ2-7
CASSSESGTRHHYEQYF
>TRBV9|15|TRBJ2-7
CASSVGSGGPYEQYF
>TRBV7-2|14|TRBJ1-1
CASSLGGLKTEAFF
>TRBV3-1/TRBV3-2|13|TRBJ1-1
CASSQGGATEAFF
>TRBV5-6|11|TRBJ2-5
CASSFSGNEYF
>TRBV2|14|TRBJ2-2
CASSDRTGAGELFF
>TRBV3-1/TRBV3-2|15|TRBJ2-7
CASSLRGSITYEQYF
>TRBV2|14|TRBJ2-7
CATSGREGSYEQYF
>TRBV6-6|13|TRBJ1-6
CAIRRERDSPLHF
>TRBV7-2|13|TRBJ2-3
CASSGVGPDTQYF